These T cell receptor beta chains were read from a single sample in a study of blood T cell repertoires in COVID-19. Assay: immunoSEQ multiplex PCR; the TCRdb copy retains only in-frame clones and omits some. Of roughly 300,000 clones listed, roughly 87% are singletons. Sequences were obtained from peripheral blood. The source of these receptors is a man aged 18 to 29 with active or convalescent COVID-19. Both conserved end residues are part of each CDR3. The order of the fields is V gene, J gene, clone size, D gene, CDR3 DNA, CDR3 protein. A D gene is named only where the DNA matches it firmly. Size values are once, few and many counts, or a class for expanded clones, and some rows have none.

TRBV6-1	TRBJ1-5	few	NA	TGTGCCAGCAGTGAGTGGGTGATTAGGGGAGGAAGCAATCAGCCCCAGCATTTT	CASSEWVIRGGSNQPQHF
TRBV19	TRBJ1-2	few	TRBD1	TGTGCCAGTAGTTCGGACAGGGATGGCTACACCTTC	CASSSDRDGYTF
TRBV7-9	TRBJ1-5	few	NA	TGTGCCAGCAGCTCTAGTGAGAGGGAACGGCCCCAGCATTTT	CASSSSERERPQHF
TRBV2	TRBJ2-6	NA	NA	TGTGCCAGCAGTGAGCCAGGGTTAGGGGCCAACGTCCTGACTTTC	CASSEPGLGANVLTF
TRBV10-1	TRBJ2-3	NA	TRBD2	TGCGCCTGCTTGACTAGCGGGTGCGAGTGGGATACGCAGTATTTT	CACLTSGCEWDTQYF
TRBV19	TRBJ1-5	NA	NA	TGTGCCAGCCAGGTCGGCAATCAGCCCCAGCATTTT	CASQVGNQPQHF
TRBV19	TRBJ2-1	NA	NA	TGTGCCAGTAGTAAACAGGACAGATACAATGAGCAGTTCTTC	CASSKQDRYNEQFF
TRBV7-8	TRBJ2-3	NA	NA	TGTGCCAGCAGCTTACATCCCGGGGCAGATACGCAGTATTTT	CASSLHPGADTQYF
TRBV3-1/TRBV3-2	TRBJ1-1	few	TRBD1	TGTGCCAGCAGCCAAGGGACAGGGTCAGAAGCTTTCTTT	CASSQGTGSEAFF
TRBV29-1	TRBJ2-7	NA	NA	TGCAGCGTTGTCAGGGTAAGTCCGGATAACGAGCAGTACTTC	CSVVRVSPDNEQYF